The 5 T cell receptor beta chains presented below share a single source sample, sequenced in a study of early T cells in non-severe SARS-CoV-2 infection. TCRdb reanalysed the 5' RACE reads using MiXCR and keeps one entry per CDR3 protein. The data hold 35,000 to 55,000 distinct CDR3 sequences, with approximately 6.1% observed a single time. The sample consisted of whole blood, taken at baseline. The source of these receptors is an adult who was a healthcare worker with PCR-confirmed SARS-CoV-2 infection or an uninfected control (not recorded which).

This clonotype was seen a handful of times. The gene calls are TRBV7-2 and TRBJ2-3; no clear D gene. Trimming left V 5 bases short and J 1 base short, with 7 bases between. In germline, CDR1 is SGHTA, CDR2 FQGNSA. The CDR3 sequence is 13 residues long. CDR3 loop: CASSARGTDTQYF. In DNA, the CDR3 is TGTGCCAGCAGCGCAAGAGGCACAGATACGCAGTATTTT.

This clonotype was seen at least ten times. The chain carries TRBV6-6 and TRBJ2-1; maybe TRBD2 (6 bases). Germline assignment: CDR1 MNHNY and CDR2 SVGAGI (reference sequence). This CDR3 region has 12 residues. V dropped 7 bases and J dropped 9 bases, with 13 bases sitting between them. The CDR3 bases are TGTGCCAGCAACCGGGTGGAGGGTGAGCAGTTCTTC. Translating it yields CASNRVEGEQFF.

There are a few counts of this clonotype. This CDR3 is CASTGTRAYQETQYF. As DNA, the CDR3 is TGCGCCAGCACCGGGACTAGGGCGTACCAAGAGACCCAGTACTTC. The J gene is TRBJ2-5, the V gene TRBV10-2; 8 bases match TRBD2. This CDR3 has 15 amino acids. V lost 7 bases to trimming and J lost 0 bases; unmatched junction nucleotides: 7. The germline gives CDR1 WSHSY, CDR2 SAAADI.

This clonotype was picked up a small number of times. The CDR3 here is CASTGPLYNEQFF. In DNA form, the CDR3 reads TGCGCCAGCACCGGGCCCCTTTACAATGAGCAGTTCTTC. The V call is TRBV5-1, the J call TRBJ2-1; no firm D call. Per germline, CDR1 SGHRS and CDR2 YFSETQ. V was trimmed by 6 bases and J by 4 bases, leaving 11 bases between them. This CDR3 has 13 residues.

This clonotype was picked up many times. The CDR3 DNA is TGCAGCGTTGTTCCTCCTAGCACTGAGCAGTTCTTC. This sequence encodes CSVVPPSTEQFF. This chain joins TRBV29-1 and TRBJ2-1, with D perhaps TRBD2 (5 bases). CDR1 is SQVTM and CDR2 is ANQGSEA in the germline V gene. The CDR3 spans 12 residues. V dropped 4 bases and J dropped 9 bases, with 13 bases sitting between them.